This T cell receptor (beta chain) was identified during a study of neurological immune-mediated disorders. Libraries used 2 million unsorted PBMCs kept frozen in RNAlater. Many counts were recorded for this clonotype. A single record per CDR3 protein comes from TCRdb applying MiXCR to the 5' RACE reads. The data hold about 79,000 distinct CDR3 sequences, with around 14% observed a single time. This TCR came from a woman aged 50 to 60 in good health. The sequencing input was PBMCs.

The CDR3: CASSIPGGNEQYF. The CDR3 DNA reads TGCGCCAGCAGCATTCCGGGGGGCAACGAGCAGTACTTC. The chain has TRBV5-1 and TRBJ2-7; a possible D gene is TRBD2 (7 bases). Trimming removed 4 bases at V and 5 bases at J, with 13 bases between. The CDR3 consists of 13 residues. Germline V gene lookup returns CDR1 SGHRS and CDR2 YFSETQ.